This T cell receptor beta chain was identified during a study of high-grade serous ovarian cancer treatment subgroups. For the study at large: Samples averaged around 14,000 reads and around 7,000 unique TCR beta rearrangements. Whole-study results and caveats: TCR relatedness rose with neoantigen level and trended with mutation load. Repertoire similarity ranged about 0.1 to 0.85 between tumors of one patient. These tumor repertoires lack spatial information from bulk sequencing.

The table came from immunoSEQ multiplex PCR; TCRdb's copy has only in-frame clones and leaves some out. The sample records about 28,000 clones, about 81% being singletons. V shed 10 bases and J shed 0 bases, with 16 bases lying between them. The germline V gene has CDR1 MDHEN and CDR2 SYDVKM. The CDR3 is made up of 15 amino acids. The tumor samples were collected prior to definitive surgery or chemotherapy. About this clone itself: The antigen is undetermined.

The sequence derives from a human donor with high-grade serous ovarian cancer. The chain has TRBV28 and TRBJ1-3; D might be TRBD1 (5 bases). Material for sequencing was tumor tissue. The DNA for the CDR3 is TGTGCCACAGGCGCCAGGGACCTCTCTGGAAACACCATATATTTT. This sequence encodes CATGARDLSGNTIYF.